What follows describes a single TCR beta chain. Its antigen is not known. The CDR3 contains 13 residues. Germline CDR1 reads SGHTA; CDR2 reads FQGNSA. Trimming pared 6 bases from V and 1 base from J, leaving 10 bases between. The source of the sample is a study of T cell responses to AZD1222 COVID-19 vaccine. Whole-study findings and limits: Baseline antibody screening turned up just six seropositive AZD1222 recipients. Clonal diversity may have been underestimated in mostly white British donors.

Measured with immunoSEQ multiplex PCR; TCRdb has only the in-frame clones, and not every one. The sample includes 70,000 to 95,000 clones, roughly nine tenths of them seen just once. Material: peripheral blood, obtained 28 days after the second AZD1222 dose. This sequence originates from an adult who received the AZD1222 COVID-19 vaccine. This chain links TRBV7-2 with TRBJ2-7, with D perhaps TRBD2 (5 bases). The CDR3 is CASRSPGSYEQYF. For the CDR3, the DNA is TGTGCCAGCAGGTCACCGGGGTCCTACGAGCAGTACTTC.